The 24 T cell receptor beta chains given below trace back to one sample, sequenced in a study of identical twins. TCRdb processed the 5' RACE reads anew with MiXCR; each CDR3 protein has one entry. Of 700,000 or so distinct CDR3 sequences listed, 8.6% are singletons. The same sample was also studied in work on yellow fever vaccine responses in identical twins.

Sequenced sample: PBMCs. The source of these receptors is a woman aged 18-35 years in good health.

At least ten counts were recorded for this clonotype. This chain joins TRBV29-1 and TRBJ1-5, with 8 bases that match TRBD1. V gave up 6 bases and J gave up 2 bases; unmatched junction bases: 3. CDR3 length: 13 amino acids. Germline-derived CDR1 and CDR2 are SQVTM and ANQGSEA. CDR3 DNA sequence: TGCAGCGTCGCGACAGGGGGCAATCAGCCCCAGCATTTT. It encodes CSVATGGNQPQHF.

This clonotype was recorded many times. This chain connects TRBV7-2 to TRBJ2-7; a weak D match, TRBD2 (6 bases). The V and J ends lost 4 bases and 1 base respectively, with 11 bases between them. Germline V gives CDR1 SGHTA, CDR2 FQGNSA. The CDR3 is 14 amino acids. DNA of the CDR3: TGTGCCAGCAGCTCGCCGGGACTTTCCTACGAGCAGTACTTC. As protein: CASSSPGLSYEQYF.

There are a few counts of this clonotype. The rearrangement joins TRBV20-1 to TRBJ1-1; tentative D call: TRBD1 (6 bases). The V end was cut by 3 bases, the J end by 6 bases, with 20 bases between. Germline values: CDR1 DFQATT, CDR2 SNEGSKA (reference sequence). The CDR3 totals 15 residues. CDR3 residues: CSASLVGQSVAEAFF. The DNA for the CDR3 is TGCAGTGCTAGTTTGGTTGGACAGTCAGTGGCTGAAGCTTTCTTT.

There are a few counts of this clonotype. The chain couples TRBV7-9 to TRBJ2-3; 7 bases fit TRBD1. The CDR3 runs to 16 residues. The germline V gene encodes CDR1 SEHNR and CDR2 FQNEAQ (reference sequence). Trimming took 1 base from V and 7 from J; bases not matched to a gene: 11. CDR3 in DNA: TGTGCCAGCAGCTTAGGGGGACAGAAACCTTCTAATACGCAGTATTTT. As protein: CASSLGGQKPSNTQYF.

The chain is built from TRBV6-1 and TRBJ2-5, with TRBD2 as a possible D gene (6 bases). The CDR3 runs to 14 residues. Trimming left V 4 bases short and J 5 bases short, with 14 bases between. From germline, CDR1 is MNHNS and CDR2 SASEGT. The CDR3 protein is CASSVGLPPETQYF. The DNA for the CDR3 is TGTGCCAGCAGTGTGGGACTTCCCCCGGAGACCCAGTACTTC.

J is TRBJ1-2 and V is TRBV27, with a weak D call TRBD1 (6 bases). Germline assignment: CDR1 MNHEY and CDR2 SMNVEV (reference sequence). Trimming cost V 3 bases and J 8 bases, with 16 bases left between them. This CDR3 has 14 residues. The CDR3 loop reads CASSFWPDSSGYTF. The CDR3 DNA follows: TGTGCCAGCAGTTTCTGGCCGGACAGTAGCGGCTACACCTTC.

In this sample, this clonotype turned up many times. This chain links TRBV7-9 with TRBJ1-4, with TRBD1 identical over 9 bases. The CDR3 loop spans 15 amino acids. CDR1 and CDR2 (germline): SEHNR, FQNEAQ (reference sequence). With 4 bases clipped from V and 6 bases from J, the junction kept 6 bases outside the gene matches. CDR3 loop: CASSSLQGADEKLFF. CDR3 DNA sequence: TGTGCCAGCAGCTCACTACAGGGGGCGGATGAAAAACTGTTTTTT.

This chain links TRBV20-1 with TRBJ2-7; 9 nucleotides match TRBD2. The CDR3 is 15 residues long. Germline V gene data show CDR1 as DFQATT and CDR2 as SNEGSKA (reference sequence). V shed 0 bases and J 3 bases; nucleotides not matched to a gene: 6. As DNA, the CDR3 is TGCAGTGCTAGAGACCCGGCTAGCGGGAACTACGAGCAGTACTTC. This codes for CSARDPASGNYEQYF.

This clonotype has just a few counts. V gene TRBV20-1 combines with J gene TRBJ2-4; D unclear. The length of the CDR3 is 13 residues. Looked up from germline, CDR1 is DFQATT and CDR2 is SNEGSKA (reference sequence). Trimming shortened V by 7 bases and J by 0 bases, and 10 bases separated the two germline ends. The CDR3 sequence is CSGPNLAKNIQYF. The CDR3, as DNA: TGCAGTGGTCCCAATCTAGCCAAAAACATTCAGTACTTC.

The rearrangement uses TRBV7-2 and TRBJ2-5; 9 bases are shared with TRBD1. Unmatched junction bases numbered 11, after V lost 4 bases and J lost 5 bases. The germline V gene has CDR1 SGHTA and CDR2 FQGNSA. The CDR3 spans 16 residues. The CDR3 DNA is TGTGCCAGCAGCTCGACAGGGGGTATGGGGGCGGAGACCCAGTACTTC. As protein: CASSSTGGMGAETQYF.

This clonotype was recorded a few times. The chain recombines TRBV14 with TRBJ2-5, with 8 bases identical to TRBD2. The CDR3 covers 15 residues. Germline loops: CDR1 SGHDN, CDR2 FVKESK. V lost 1 base, J lost 7 bases, and 8 bases stayed unmatched. CDR3: CASSQVLAGGRTQYF. The CDR3 nucleotides read TGTGCCAGCAGCCAAGTCCTAGCGGGTGGTCGGACCCAGTACTTC.

This clonotype was detected only a few times. CDR3 sequence: CSAGTAYEQYF. CDR3 DNA: TGCAGCGCTGGGACGGCCTACGAGCAGTACTTC. V is TRBV29-1 and J is TRBJ2-7; D possibly uses TRBD1 or TRBD2 (5 bases each). The germline V gene encodes CDR1 SQVTM and CDR2 ANQGSEA. V lost 7 bases to trimming and J lost 2 bases, with 9 bases between them. The CDR3 sequence is 11 residues long.

The sample holds many counts of this clonotype. The chain employs TRBV21-1 and TRBJ2-4; TRBD1 is taken as the D call from the table, unchecked against the DNA. TRBV21-1 is a recognized pseudogene. This CDR3 region has 21 residues. The CDR3 bases are TGTGCCAGCAGCCCCTCAAACGGAACAGTCCTAACAGGGACTGCCAAAAACATTCAGTACTTC. It is translated as CASSPSNGTVLTGTAKNIQYF.

The rearrangement links TRBV24-1 to TRBJ2-6, with D possibly matching TRBD2 (6 bases). Deletions cut 4 bases from V and 1 base from J, with 28 bases between. Germline lookup yields CDR1 KGHDR and CDR2 SFDVKD. The CDR3 runs to 22 residues. The CDR3 bases are TGTGCCACCAGTGACCATCGAGGACGGGGAGGCCGCGGTCCATCTGGGGCCAACGTCCTGACTTTC. Its protein is CATSDHRGRGGRGPSGANVLTF.

The sample holds many counts of this clonotype. The chain employs TRBV4-2 and TRBJ2-3, with D unclear. Germline V gene data show CDR1 as LGHNA and CDR2 as YNFKEQ. The CDR3 spans 15 residues. The V and J ends lost 0 bases and 3 bases respectively, with 10 bases between them. CDR3 in DNA: TGTGCCAGCAGCCAAGAAGGCAGCCAAACAGATACGCAGTATTTT. Translation: CASSQEGSQTDTQYF.

The V and J genes are TRBV6-6 and TRBJ1-2; 10 bases agree with TRBD1. Germline CDR1 is MNHNY and CDR2 is SVGAGI (reference sequence). CDR3 length: 13 residues. The ends lost 4 bases at V and 7 bases at J; junction bases unmatched: 3. CDR3 sequence reads: CASSWDRGLGYTF. CDR3 in DNA: TGTGCCAGCAGTTGGGACAGGGGTCTTGGCTACACCTTC.

The J gene is TRBJ1-4, the V gene TRBV5-6; no clear D gene. Per germline, CDR1 SGHDT and CDR2 YYEEEE. Trimming removed 1 base from V and 5 bases from J, with 15 bases in between. The CDR3 extends over 16 amino acids. The CDR3 bases are TGTGCCAGCAGCTTGTTAAGTTGGGCAGAGAATGAAAAACTGTTTTTT. It translates to CASSLLSWAENEKLFF.

This clonotype came up many times. The CDR3 DNA reads as TGTGCCAGCAGCTTAGCCCATCGGGAAAAACTGTTTTTT. Encoded protein: CASSLAHREKLFF. The chain has TRBV7-9 and TRBJ1-4; D call uncertain. Trimming pared 0 bases from V and 8 bases from J, leaving 7 bases between. The germline V gene has CDR1 SEHNR and CDR2 FQNEAQ (reference sequence). The CDR3 consists of 13 residues.

The rearrangement uses TRBV7-9 and TRBJ2-3; unclear D gene. Germline V CDR1 and CDR2: SEHNR, FQNEAQ (reference sequence). CDR3 size: 14 residues. V lost 0 bases and J lost 3, with 7 bases in between. The CDR3 DNA reads as TGTGCCAGCAGCTTAGCCCAGATGACAGATACGCAGTATTTT. This sequence encodes CASSLAQMTDTQYF.

This clonotype was counted a few times. This chain uses TRBV20-1 with TRBJ2-7, with 10 bases that match TRBD2. The CDR3 length is 19 residues. The V and J ends lost 5 bases and 1 base, in that order; junction bases with no gene match: 20. From germline, CDR1 is DFQATT and CDR2 SNEGSKA (reference sequence). The CDR3 protein is CSAGPLPAPGLAPSYEQYF. The CDR3 DNA follows: TGCAGTGCTGGACCCCTACCCGCCCCGGGACTAGCGCCTTCCTACGAGCAGTACTTC.

The chain is built from TRBV28 and TRBJ2-3; D gene uncertain. Germline-derived CDR1 and CDR2 are MDHEN and SYDVKM. The CDR3 is made up of 16 amino acids. Trimming removed 6 bases from V and 6 bases from J, with 22 bases in between. This CDR3 is CASSSGVTLVWDTQYF. In nucleotides, the CDR3 is TGTGCCAGCAGCTCCGGCGTAACCCTCGTGTGGGATACGCAGTATTTT.

The chain combines TRBV24-1 with TRBJ2-5; D gene unclear. V lost 1 base to trimming and J lost 4 bases, with 6 bases between them. Looked up from germline, CDR1 is KGHDR and CDR2 is SFDVKD. This CDR3 is 13 amino acids long. The CDR3 DNA reads as TGTGCCACCAGTGATTTTAGAGGAGAGACCCAGTACTTC. The encoded protein is CATSDFRGETQYF.

This clonotype has just a few counts. CDR3 sequence (DNA): TGTGCCAGCAGCGTAGAGGGGACTATCACAGATACGCAGTATTTT. This encodes CASSVEGTITDTQYF. The chain is built from TRBV9 and TRBJ2-3, with 7 nucleotides matching TRBD2. The V gene's germline CDR1 is SGDLS and CDR2 YYNGEE. The CDR3 has 15 amino acids. The trim removed 0 bases at V and 2 bases at J, leaving 3 bases unmatched.

The chain uses TRBV20-1 and TRBJ1-5; D is undetermined. The germline V gene has CDR1 DFQATT and CDR2 SNEGSKA (reference sequence). V was cut by 0 bases and J by 2 bases, with 11 bases left in between. The CDR3 is made up of 15 amino acids. The CDR3 coding sequence is TGCAGTGCTAGAGATCGGGAGAAGGGCAATCAGCCCCAGCATTTT. As protein: CSARDREKGNQPQHF.